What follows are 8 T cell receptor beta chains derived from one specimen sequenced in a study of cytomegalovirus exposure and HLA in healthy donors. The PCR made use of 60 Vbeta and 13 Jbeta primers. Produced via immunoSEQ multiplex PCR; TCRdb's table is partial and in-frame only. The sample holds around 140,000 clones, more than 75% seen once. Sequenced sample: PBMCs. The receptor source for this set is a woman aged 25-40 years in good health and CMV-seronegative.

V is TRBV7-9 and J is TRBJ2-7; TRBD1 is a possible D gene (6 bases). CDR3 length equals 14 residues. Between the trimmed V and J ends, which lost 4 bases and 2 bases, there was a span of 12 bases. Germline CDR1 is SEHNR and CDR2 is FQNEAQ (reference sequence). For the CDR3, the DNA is TGTGCCAGCAGCTCGACAGGTCCTCCCTACGAGCAGTACTTC. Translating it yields CASSSTGPPYEQYF.

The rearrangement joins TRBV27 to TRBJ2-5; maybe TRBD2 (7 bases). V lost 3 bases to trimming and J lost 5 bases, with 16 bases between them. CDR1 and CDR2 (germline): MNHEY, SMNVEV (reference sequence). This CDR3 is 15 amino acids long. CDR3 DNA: TGTGCCAGCAGTTTCCCGGGCGGGGGCGATGAGACCCAGTACTTC. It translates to CASSFPGGGDETQYF.

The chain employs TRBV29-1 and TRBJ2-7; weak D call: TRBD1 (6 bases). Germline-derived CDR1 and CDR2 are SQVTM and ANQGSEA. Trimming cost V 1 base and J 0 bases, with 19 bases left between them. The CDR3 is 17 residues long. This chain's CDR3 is CSVEVWTEPFSSYEQYF. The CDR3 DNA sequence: TGCAGCGTTGAAGTCTGGACAGAACCGTTTAGCTCCTACGAGCAGTACTTC.

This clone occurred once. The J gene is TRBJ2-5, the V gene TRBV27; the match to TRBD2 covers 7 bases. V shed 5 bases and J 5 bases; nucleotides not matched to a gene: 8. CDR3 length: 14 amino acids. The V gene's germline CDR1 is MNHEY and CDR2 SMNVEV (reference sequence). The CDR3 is CASSPGTNRETQYF. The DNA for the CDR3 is TGTGCCAGCAGTCCTGGGACTAATAGGGAGACCCAGTACTTC.

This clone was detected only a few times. In nucleotides, the CDR3 is TGTGCCAGTAATCCGACAGGGGTAAGGACTGAAGCTTTCTTT. This encodes CASNPTGVRTEAFF. This chain links TRBV19 with TRBJ1-1, with 8 bases that match TRBD1. Losses at the gene ends were 7 bases for V and 5 bases for J; bases not matched to a gene: 9. Germline V gene sequence: CDR1 LNHDA, CDR2 SQIVND (reference sequence). This CDR3 region has 14 residues.

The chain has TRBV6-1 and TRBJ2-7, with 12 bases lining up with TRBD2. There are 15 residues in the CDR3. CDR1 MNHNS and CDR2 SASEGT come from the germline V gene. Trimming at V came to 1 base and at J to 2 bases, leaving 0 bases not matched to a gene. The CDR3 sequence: CASSEGLAGAYEQYF. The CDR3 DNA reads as TGTGCCAGCAGTGAAGGACTAGCGGGGGCCTACGAGCAGTACTTC.

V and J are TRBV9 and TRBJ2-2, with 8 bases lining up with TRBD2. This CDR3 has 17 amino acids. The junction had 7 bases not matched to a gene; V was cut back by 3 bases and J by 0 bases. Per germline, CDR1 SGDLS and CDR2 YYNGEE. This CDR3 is CASSATGGATNTGELFF. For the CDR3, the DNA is TGTGCCAGCAGCGCGACGGGGGGGGCTACGAACACCGGGGAGCTGTTTTTT.

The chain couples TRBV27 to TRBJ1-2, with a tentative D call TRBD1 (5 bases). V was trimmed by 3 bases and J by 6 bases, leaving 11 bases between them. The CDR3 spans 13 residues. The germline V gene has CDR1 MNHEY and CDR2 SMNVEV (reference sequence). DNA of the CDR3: TGTGCCAGCAGTTTGAAAGGGGTCGATGGCTACACCTTC. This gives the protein CASSLKGVDGYTF.